The 24 T cell receptor beta chains given below trace back to one sample, sequenced in a study of T cell changes during pregnancy in multiple sclerosis. Clones were read by immunoSEQ multiplex PCR, and TCRdb kept only the in-frame ones, dropping some. The data show around 36,000 clones, roughly 90% seen once. This material consisted of CD8+ T cells from peripheral blood mononuclear cells, taken before pregnancy. These receptors all stem from a female donor with multiple sclerosis, enrolled in a pregnancy study.

This clone has only one observation. The CDR3 DNA is TGTGCCAGCAGCCTCCAGGGGGGAACTGAAGCTTTCTTT. Translated, it gives CASSLQGGTEAFF. V gene TRBV13 combines with J gene TRBJ1-1; 7 nucleotides align to TRBD1. Germline V gene data show CDR1 as PRHDT and CDR2 as FYEKMQ (reference sequence). This CDR3 has 13 residues. V lost 5 bases to trimming and J lost 5 bases; unmatched junction nucleotides: 5.

The chain has TRBV19 and TRBJ1-5; 9 bases line up with TRBD1. CDR3 length: 15 amino acids. The V segment lost 2 bases and the J segment 5 bases; nucleotides outside the gene matches: 4. Germline V gene sequence: CDR1 LNHDA, CDR2 SQIVND (reference sequence). Here the CDR3 reads CASSISDRGDQPQHF. The CDR3 DNA reads as TGTGCCAGTAGTATATCGGACAGGGGAGATCAGCCCCAGCATTTT.

The chain employs TRBV5-4 and TRBJ2-7; 11 nucleotides align to TRBD2. The CDR3 is 17 amino acids. Germline V lookup: CDR1 SGHNT, CDR2 YYREEE (reference sequence). Trimming took 0 bases from V and 0 from J; bases not matched to a gene: 5. In DNA, the CDR3 is TGTGCCAGCAGCTTGGGCCCCGGACTAGCGGGCTCCTACGAGCAGTACTTC. Protein: CASSLGPGLAGSYEQYF.

The CDR3 loop is CASSSPLGGGYTF. The CDR3 region has the DNA TGTGCCAGCAGCTCGCCCCTTGGAGGTGGCTACACCTTC. The chain joins TRBV7-9 to TRBJ1-2; D remains ambiguous. V was clipped by 4 bases and J by 7 bases, with 13 bases between them. CDR3 length: 13 amino acids. The V gene's germline CDR1 is SEHNR and CDR2 FQNEAQ (reference sequence).

This clone was seen a few times. The chain recombines TRBV7-9 with TRBJ1-4; possibly TRBD1 for D (5 bases). The V gene lost 7 bases and the J gene lost 8 bases, with 14 bases spanning the gap. Germline assignment: CDR1 SEHNR and CDR2 FQNEAQ (reference sequence). The CDR3 covers 13 residues. The chain's CDR3 is CASKTVRQEKLFF. For the CDR3, the DNA is TGTGCCAGCAAAACCGTCAGACAGGAAAAACTGTTTTTT.

This sequence joins TRBV28 and TRBJ1-5; TRBD1 matches 8 bases. The CDR3 is 15 amino acids. Losses at the gene ends were 1 base for V and 3 bases for J; bases not matched to a gene: 2. Germline V lookup: CDR1 MDHEN, CDR2 SYDVKM. The CDR3 DNA reads TGTGCCAGCAGTTTATACAGGGGGGTCAATCAGCCCCAGCATTTT. Its protein is CASSLYRGVNQPQHF.

The V call is TRBV27, the J call TRBJ2-2; TRBD2 might be the D (5 bases). Trimming took 4 bases from V and 8 from J, leaving 14 bases between them. Germline assignment: CDR1 MNHEY and CDR2 SMNVEV (reference sequence). This CDR3 region has 14 residues. The CDR3 here is CASSWARPGGELFF. For the CDR3, the DNA is TGTGCCAGCAGTTGGGCTCGCCCGGGGGGGGAGCTGTTTTTT.

The chain couples TRBV19 to TRBJ1-5; TRBD1 might be the D (6 bases). Trimming cost V 5 bases and J 0 bases, with 20 bases left between them. This CDR3 has 18 residues. The germline V gene has CDR1 LNHDA and CDR2 SQIVND (reference sequence). The CDR3 here is CASSSPQGAAGSNQPQHF. CDR3 nucleotides: TGTGCCAGTAGTTCACCACAGGGAGCTGCGGGTAGCAATCAGCCCCAGCATTTT.

The gene calls are TRBV7-2 and TRBJ2-7; D perhaps matches TRBD1 (6 bases). V was clipped by 2 bases and J by 4 bases, with 12 bases between them. Germline V gives CDR1 SGHTA, CDR2 FQGNSA. The CDR3 is made up of 14 amino acids. The CDR3 loop reads CASSLPDSPYEQYF. DNA for the CDR3: TGTGCCAGCAGCTTACCGGACAGCCCGTACGAGCAGTACTTC.

This chain connects TRBV6-5 to TRBJ1-2, with D tentatively TRBD1 (6 bases). V was shortened by 5 bases and J by 8 bases, with 15 bases between the two germline ends. CDR3 length: 13 amino acids. CDR1 MNHEY and CDR2 SVGAGI come from the germline V gene. CDR3 coding DNA: TGTGCCAGCAGTCCCGCCTCAGGGGAGGGCTACACCTTC. Its protein product is CASSPASGEGYTF.

The chain couples TRBV19 to TRBJ2-4; possible D gene TRBD1, 6 bases. The germline V gene encodes CDR1 LNHDA and CDR2 SQIVND (reference sequence). There are 16 residues in the CDR3. Trimming took off 3 bases at V and 3 bases at J, with 15 bases between the two ends. As DNA, the CDR3 is TGTGCCAGTAGTATCCTACCCAGGGGCGACAAAAACATTCAGTACTTC. It codes for CASSILPRGDKNIQYF.

V usage is TRBV7-9 and J usage is TRBJ2-7, with 7 bases identical to TRBD1. The CDR3 consists of 14 residues. From germline, CDR1 is SEHNR and CDR2 FQNEAQ (reference sequence). J was trimmed by 2 bases and V by 7 bases; bases with no gene match: 8. The CDR3 nucleotides are TGTGCCAGCACCCCACCCGGGACAGCCTACGAGCAGTACTTC. Amino acid sequence: CASTPPGTAYEQYF.

The rearrangement joins TRBV2 to TRBJ1-4; 7 bases fit TRBD1. V shed 2 bases, J shed 3 bases, and the junction held 3 bases outside the gene matches. There are 15 residues in the CDR3. Germline CDR1 and CDR2: SNHLY and FYNNEI. The chain's CDR3 is CASSEKTGPNEKLFF. Written as DNA, the CDR3 is TGTGCCAGCAGTGAAAAGACAGGGCCTAATGAAAAACTGTTTTTT. The entire variable domain, with the rest obtained from reference TRBV2 and TRBJ1-4, is as follows: EPEVTQTPSHQVTQMGQEVILRCVPISNHLYFYWYRQILGQKVEFLVSFYNNEISEKSEIFDDQFSVERPDGSNFTLKIRSTKLEDSAMYFCASSEKTGPNEKLFFGSGTQLSVL.

V gene TRBV28 combines with J gene TRBJ2-7, with D perhaps matching TRBD1 (6 bases). With 7 bases removed from V and 4 bases from J, the gap between germline ends came to 17 bases. Looked up from germline, CDR1 is MDHEN and CDR2 is SYDVKM. The CDR3 is 14 residues long. The CDR3 is CASTDLQGSYEQYF. The CDR3 bases are TGTGCCAGCACGGACTTACAGGGAAGTTACGAGCAGTACTTC.

The chain couples TRBV28 to TRBJ1-4, with D uncertain. There are 13 residues in the CDR3. Trimming shortened V by 2 bases and J by 5 bases, and 6 bases separated the two germline ends. CDR1 MDHEN and CDR2 SYDVKM come from the germline V gene. This CDR3 is CASSLTENEKLFF. The CDR3 DNA is TGTGCCAGCAGTTTAACAGAGAATGAAAAACTGTTTTTT.

This clone was detected once. This CDR3 is CASSYNLGTGELFF. In nucleotides, the CDR3 is TGTGCCAGCAGTTACAACCTCGGCACCGGGGAGCTGTTTTTT. This sequence joins TRBV6-5 and TRBJ2-2; the D is unclear. Germline CDR1 and CDR2: MNHEY and SVGAGI. The length of the CDR3 is 14 residues. Trimming took off 2 bases at V and 4 bases at J, with 8 bases between the two ends.

The chain combines TRBV27 with TRBJ2-1; D remains unclear. The V end lost 0 bases, the J end lost 0 bases, and 6 bases lay between the germline ends. The V gene's germline CDR1 is MNHEY and CDR2 SMNVEV (reference sequence). CDR3 size: 15 residues. CDR3 sequence: CASSLSRSSYNEQFF. Written as DNA, the CDR3 is TGTGCCAGCAGTTTATCAAGGAGCTCCTACAATGAGCAGTTCTTC.

V is TRBV7-9 and J is TRBJ2-4; a possible D gene is TRBD1 (5 bases). The CDR3 sequence is 17 residues long. Germline-derived CDR1 and CDR2 are SEHNR and FQNEAQ (reference sequence). V lost 2 bases and J 0 bases, leaving 14 bases between the germline ends. CDR3 sequence: CASSLPGSGSAKNIQYF. CDR3 bases: TGTGCCAGCAGCTTACCAGGGTCAGGATCAGCCAAAAACATTCAGTACTTC.

The chain carries TRBV27 and TRBJ2-6; 11 bases fit TRBD1. Germline V gene lookup returns CDR1 MNHEY and CDR2 SMNVEV (reference sequence). Losses at the gene ends were 6 bases for V and 4 bases for J; bases not matched to a gene: 11. The CDR3 is made up of 18 amino acids. The CDR3 DNA reads TGTGCCAGCAGAGCCGGGACAGGGGGTTTAGGAGGGGCCAACGTCCTGACTTTC. This translates into CASRAGTGGLGGANVLTF.

The rearrangement links TRBV6-5 to TRBJ2-2; D might be TRBD2 (5 bases). CDR1 is MNHEY and CDR2 is SVGAGI in the germline V gene. V lost 2 bases to trimming and J lost 2 bases, with 6 bases between them. The CDR3 is 14 amino acids. The CDR3 region is CASSYGLNTGELFF. The CDR3 nucleotides are TGTGCCAGCAGTTACGGACTCAACACCGGGGAGCTGTTTTTT.

The chain couples TRBV6-5 to TRBJ1-1, with D perhaps matching TRBD1 (5 bases). Germline V CDR1 and CDR2: MNHEY, SVGAGI. CDR3 length equals 13 residues. The V end lost 7 bases, the J end lost 1 base, and 10 bases lay between the germline ends. The CDR3 protein is CASTETENTEAFF. As DNA, the CDR3 is TGTGCCAGCACCGAGACAGAGAACACTGAAGCTTTCTTT.

The chain couples TRBV2 to TRBJ2-5; the D is unclear. Between the trimmed V and J ends, which lost 4 bases and 5 bases, there was a span of 5 bases. The CDR3 loop spans 11 amino acids. CDR1 and CDR2 from the germline V gene are SNHLY and FYNNEI. The CDR3 sequence: CASSAPETQYF. The CDR3 nucleotides are TGTGCCAGCAGTGCTCCGGAGACCCAGTACTTC.

The chain combines TRBV7-9 with TRBJ1-2, with D perhaps matching TRBD1 (6 bases). This CDR3 comprises 14 residues. Germline V gene lookup returns CDR1 SEHNR and CDR2 FQNEAQ (reference sequence). Trimming stripped 3 bases from V and 6 bases from J, with 14 bases between. CDR3 amino acids: CASSFPGEMDGYTF. For the CDR3, the DNA is TGTGCCAGCAGCTTCCCAGGGGAGATGGATGGCTACACCTTC.

This chain uses TRBV27 with TRBJ2-4; 7 nucleotides agree with TRBD1. The trim removed 5 bases at V and 3 bases at J, leaving 4 bases unmatched. This CDR3 is 14 amino acids long. CDR1 and CDR2 (germline): MNHEY, SMNVEV (reference sequence). CDR3 amino acids: CASSPRDSKNIQYF. The CDR3 nucleotides are TGTGCCAGCAGTCCACGGGACAGCAAAAACATTCAGTACTTC.